Listed here are 8 T cell receptor beta chains from one sample, sequenced in a study of identical twins. TCRdb itself ran the 5' RACE reads through MiXCR, one entry per CDR3 protein. Found here are roughly 1.6 million distinct CDR3 sequences, about 30% of them singletons; the top ten hold under 0.35%. Sequenced sample: cord blood. These receptor sequences come from a newborn girl in good health.

This chain uses TRBV5-1 with TRBJ1-1; D may be TRBD1 (5 bases). Per the germline V gene, CDR1 is SGHRS and CDR2 is YFSETQ. The ends were cut back, 5 bases at V and 5 bases at J, with 16 bases in the middle. The CDR3 sequence is 14 residues long. The CDR3 coding sequence is TGCGCCAGCAGTTACTCGGGGGGTTGGACTGAAGCTTTCTTT. This codes for CASSYSGGWTEAFF.

Many counts were recorded for this clonotype. This chain uses TRBV7-2 with TRBJ2-7; 11 bases line up with TRBD2. Looked up from germline, CDR1 is SGHTA and CDR2 is FQGNSA. The trim removed 5 bases at V and 3 bases at J, leaving 6 bases unmatched. CDR3 length: 15 amino acids. The CDR3 DNA reads TGTGCCAGCAGCCGCACCGGGACTAGCGGCTACGAGCAGTACTTC. This translates into CASSRTGTSGYEQYF.

The V call is TRBV18, the J call TRBJ2-5; 7 bases agree with TRBD1. Per the germline V gene, CDR1 is KGHSH and CDR2 is LQKENI. The V segment lost 3 bases and the J segment 4 bases; nucleotides outside the gene matches: 11. The CDR3 sequence is 16 residues long. The CDR3: CASSPTGTVVRETQYF. In DNA form, the CDR3 reads TGTGCCAGCTCACCGACCGGGACAGTGGTTAGAGAGACCCAGTACTTC.

This clonotype was observed a few times. This chain connects TRBV12-3 or TRBV12-4 to TRBJ1-4; 7 bases map to TRBD1. The J segment lost 8 bases and the V segment lost 6 bases, leaving 18 bases of the junction unmatched. This CDR3 comprises 17 residues. CDR3 region: CASSGPGQPTRKEKLFF. In DNA, the CDR3 is TGTGCCAGCAGCGGGCCGGGACAGCCCACGCGGAAGGAAAAACTGTTTTTT.

Many counts were recorded for this clonotype. The gene calls are TRBV25-1 and TRBJ2-1, with D tentatively TRBD2 (6 bases). V was pared by 6 bases and J by 4 bases, with 16 bases between. This CDR3 has 15 amino acids. Germline V gene lookup returns CDR1 MGHDK and CDR2 SYGVNS. The CDR3 is CASSPSRGTYNEQFF. The CDR3 DNA reads as TGTGCCAGCAGCCCAAGTCGGGGGACTTACAATGAGCAGTTCTTC.

V usage is TRBV2 and J usage is TRBJ1-2, with D uncertain. Between the trimmed V and J ends, which lost 7 bases and 3 bases, there was a span of 6 bases. Looked up from germline, CDR1 is SNHLY and CDR2 is FYNNEI. The CDR3 contains 11 residues. The CDR3 DNA is TGTGCCAGCATTCGGTACTATGGCTACACCTTC. Translating gives CASIRYYGYTF.

The chain joins TRBV4-1 to TRBJ2-5; TRBD2 matches 13 bases. V was clipped by 1 base and J by 9 bases; unmatched bases: 8. Germline-derived CDR1 and CDR2 are MGHRA and YSYEKL. The length of the CDR3 is 16 residues. The CDR3 reads CASSQVGLAGEGAQYF. The CDR3, as DNA: TGCGCCAGCAGCCAAGTCGGACTAGCGGGAGAGGGGGCCCAGTACTTC.

The chain couples TRBV4-1 to TRBJ2-2; tentative D call: TRBD1 (6 bases). Germline CDR1 MGHRA, CDR2 YSYEKL. V was trimmed by 1 base and J by 6 bases, leaving 18 bases between them. The CDR3 is 17 amino acids. CDR3 region: CASSQGGPGFKPGELFF. As DNA, the CDR3 is TGCGCCAGCAGCCAAGGGGGGCCGGGTTTTAAGCCCGGGGAGCTGTTTTTT.